Given below is one T cell receptor beta chain in context. No antigen is known for it. The CDR3 contains 17 residues. V lost 1 base and J lost 2, with 16 bases in between. Germline values: CDR1 LGHNA, CDR2 YSLEER. One entry per CDR3 protein, called by TCRdb with MiXCR from the 5' RACE reads. The data hold tens of thousands of distinct CDR3 sequences, with 25% to 30% observed a single time. Notes on the study in general: Tumor memory CD4+ T cell TCR gene usage was found to cluster with blood and lymph node memory CD4+ cells and with lymph node naive CD4+ cells.

The J gene is TRBJ2-3, the V gene TRBV4-3; TRBD2 might be the D (5 bases). The sequence came from a female donor with breast cancer. Sequencing was carried out using tumor-infiltrating memory CD4+ T cells sorted from the breast tumor. Subset denoted: memory CD4+ T cells, CD4+CD45RO+CD25-. This CDR3 reads CASSQGASSPLTDTQYF. The CDR3 coding sequence is TGCGCCAGCAGCCAAGGGGCTAGCAGCCCCCTCACAGATACGCAGTATTTT.